The 32 T cell receptor beta chains below all came from one sample that was sequenced in a study of cytomegalovirus exposure and HLA in healthy donors. The primer mix had 60 Vbeta and 13 Jbeta primers. Sequencing was performed with immunoSEQ multiplex PCR; in TCRdb, only in-frame clones are kept and a portion is missing. The profile shows about 140,000 clones, roughly 80% of them singletons. The material sequenced was PBMCs. Receptor source: a man aged 40-50 years in good health and CMV-seronegative.

The rearrangement joins TRBV6-5 to TRBJ1-5; TRBD1 matches at 8 bases. The CDR3 runs 13 residues. The V and J ends lost 5 bases and 7 bases, in that order; junction bases with no gene match: 4. Looked up from germline, CDR1 is MNHEY and CDR2 is SVGAGI. CDR3 residues: CASSDRGFQPQHF. The CDR3 bases are TGTGCCAGCAGTGACAGGGGTTTCCAGCCCCAGCATTTT.

This chain links TRBV4-1 with TRBJ2-3; possible D gene TRBD1, 5 bases. This CDR3 spans 16 amino acids. The V end was cut by 2 bases, the J end by 0 bases, with 12 bases between. Per the germline V gene, CDR1 is MGHRA and CDR2 is YSYEKL. In nucleotides, the CDR3 is TGCGCCAGCAGCCAAAGGACACCCCCTAGCACAGATACGCAGTATTTT. Its translation is CASSQRTPPSTDTQYF.

The chain couples TRBV9 to TRBJ2-3, with 7 positions matching TRBD1. The CDR3 sequence is 15 residues long. The germline V gene encodes CDR1 SGDLS and CDR2 YYNGEE. The V gene end was trimmed by 4 bases and the J gene end by 2 bases; junction bases not matched to a gene: 7. CDR3 sequence reads: CASSLRGQNTDTQYF. CDR3 coding DNA: TGTGCCAGCAGCCTCCGGGGACAGAACACAGATACGCAGTATTTT.

V and J are TRBV28 and TRBJ1-4, with D unresolved. Trimming pared 4 bases from V and 3 bases from J, leaving 9 bases between. Germline loops: CDR1 MDHEN, CDR2 SYDVKM. The CDR3 covers 14 residues. DNA of the CDR3: TGTGCCAGCAGTTGGGGAGCAGCTAATGAAAAACTGTTTTTT. It yields the protein CASSWGAANEKLFF. Full variable domain (outside the CDR3, taken from reference TRBV28 and TRBJ1-4): DVKVTQSSRYLVKRTGEKVFLECVQDMDHENMFWYRQDPGLGLRLIYFSYDVKMKEKGDIPEGYSVSREKKERFSLILESASTNQTSMYLCASSWGAANEKLFFGSGTQLSVL.

The rearrangement links TRBV27 to TRBJ1-5, with D tentatively TRBD1 (5 bases). CDR1 and CDR2 from the germline V gene are MNHEY and SMNVEV (reference sequence). The CDR3 contains 15 residues. V was cut by 6 bases and J by 5 bases, with 17 bases left in between. The CDR3 nucleotides are TGTGCCAGCAGCCTTTCAGACAGCCTAGATCAGCCCCAGCATTTT. As protein: CASSLSDSLDQPQHF.

For this clone: This sample includes further DNA sequences coding for the same CDR3. This rearrangement joins TRBV10-3 to TRBJ1-2; 7 positions match TRBD1. Trimming took 1 base from V and 4 from J; bases not matched to a gene: 12. The CDR3 is 17 residues long. Germline lookup yields CDR1 ENHRY and CDR2 SYGVKD. The CDR3 bases are TGTGCCATCAGTGAGTTTAGGGACAGAGGACGTGGCTATGGCTACACCTTC. Translating gives CAISEFRDRGRGYGYTF.

The chain employs TRBV30 and TRBJ2-6, with D perhaps matching TRBD1 (5 bases). Trimming pared 0 bases from V and 4 bases from J, leaving 16 bases between. Germline V gene lookup returns CDR1 GTSNPN and CDR2 SVGIG (reference sequence). The length of the CDR3 is 17 residues. The CDR3 DNA follows: TGTGCCTGGAGTGTAGCTATATGGGGCTCCGGGGCCAACGTCCTGACTTTC. Translating it yields CAWSVAIWGSGANVLTF.

This clone has just one count. V usage is TRBV28 and J usage is TRBJ1-2; TRBD1 matches 7 bases. Germline lookup yields CDR1 MDHEN and CDR2 SYDVKM. The CDR3 loop spans 15 amino acids. With V trimmed by 4 bases and J by 3 bases, 8 bases remained unmatched. In DNA, the CDR3 is TGTGCCAGCAGTTACACAGGGGCGGAGGACTATGGCTACACCTTC. Protein: CASSYTGAEDYGYTF.

The V and J genes are TRBV7-2 and TRBJ1-1, with unresolved D. The V gene lost 0 bases and the J gene lost 5 bases, with 7 bases spanning the gap. Germline CDR1 SGHTA, CDR2 FQGNSA. The CDR3 length is 13 residues. CDR3 loop: CASSLASGTEAFF. CDR3 coding DNA: TGTGCCAGCAGCTTAGCGAGTGGTACTGAAGCTTTCTTT.

This rearrangement joins TRBV5-6 to TRBJ1-5, with 8 bases lining up with TRBD1. Germline values: CDR1 SGHDT, CDR2 YYEEEE. The CDR3 extends over 17 amino acids. The V gene end was trimmed by 3 bases and the J gene end by 6 bases; junction bases not matched to a gene: 14. The CDR3: CASSSGQGLGLGQPQHF. The DNA for the CDR3 is TGTGCCAGCAGCTCCGGACAGGGATTAGGGTTGGGTCAGCCCCAGCATTTT.

This clone was seen a few times. The chain links TRBV11-2 to TRBJ1-2; D is perhaps TRBD1 (6 bases). The germline gives CDR1 SGHAT, CDR2 FQNNGV. CDR3 size: 13 residues. V was trimmed by 4 bases and J by 2 bases, leaving 8 bases between them. The CDR3 sequence is CASSSDRNYGYTF. The CDR3 DNA reads as TGTGCCAGCAGCTCTGACAGGAACTATGGCTACACCTTC. Together with reference TRBV11-2 and TRBJ1-2, the CDR3 gives the full variable domain: EAGVAQSPRYKIIEKRQSVAFWCNPISGHATLYWYQQILGQGPKLLIQFQNNGVVDDSQLPKDRFSAERLKGVDSTLKIQPAKLEDSAVYLCASSSDRNYGYTFGSGTRLTVV.

CDR3 region: CSVERAKGQSSTDTQYF. The CDR3 nucleotides read TGCAGCGTTGAAAGGGCAAAGGGACAGTCTAGCACAGATACGCAGTATTTT. This sequence joins TRBV29-1 and TRBJ2-3; 7 bases match TRBD1. The V gene's germline CDR1 is SQVTM and CDR2 ANQGSEA. Trimming removed 2 bases from V and 0 bases from J; junction bases left unmatched: 11. This CDR3 is built from 17 residues.

The genes are TRBV10-3 and TRBJ2-5; TRBD1 is a possible D gene (6 bases). V lost 9 bases and J lost 1, with 12 bases in between. Germline V CDR1 and CDR2: ENHRY, SYGVKD. The CDR3 totals 13 residues. The chain's CDR3 is CAIAGQIQETQYF. In nucleotides, the CDR3 is TGTGCCATAGCCGGACAGATCCAAGAGACCCAGTACTTC.

This clone occurred a few times. The rearrangement uses TRBV4-1 and TRBJ2-7, with TRBD1 identical over 10 bases. This CDR3 has 14 residues. V lost 4 bases and J lost 2; bases outside the gene matches: 2. Germline assignment: CDR1 MGHRA and CDR2 YSYEKL. Here the CDR3 DNA reads TGCGCCAGCAGCCTGGGACAGGGGCCCTACGAGCAGTACTTC. Residues: CASSLGQGPYEQYF.

This clone was seen more than once but under ten times. The V gene is TRBV7-8, the J gene TRBJ1-5; TRBD1 matches at 7 bases. There are 13 residues in the CDR3. Trimming cost V 2 bases and J 8 bases; bases outside gene matches: 3. Germline CDR1 is SGHVS and CDR2 is FQNEAQ. The CDR3 loop reads CASSLWDSKPQHF. In DNA form, the CDR3 reads TGTGCCAGCAGCTTATGGGACAGCAAGCCCCAGCATTTT.

This clone appeared a single time. The V call is TRBV4-3, the J call TRBJ1-2; TRBD1 might be the D (5 bases). CDR1 LGHNA and CDR2 YSLEER come from the germline V gene. V lost 0 bases and J lost 2, with 10 bases in between. The CDR3 consists of 15 residues. This CDR3 is CASSQEMGGNYGYTF. The CDR3 DNA is TGCGCCAGCAGCCAAGAGATGGGGGGGAACTATGGCTACACCTTC.

The chain combines TRBV7-2 with TRBJ1-1; D remains ambiguous. Trimming cost V 6 bases and J 0 bases, with 20 bases left between them. The CDR3 covers 17 residues. Looked up from germline, CDR1 is SGHTA and CDR2 is FQGNSA. The CDR3 region is CASSQTVPSSLNTEAFF. In DNA form, the CDR3 reads TGTGCCAGCAGTCAAACAGTGCCATCCTCTTTGAACACTGAAGCTTTCTTT. The variable domain in full, with the rest retrieved from reference TRBV7-2 and TRBJ1-1, is GAGVSQSPSNKVTEKGKDVELRCDPISGHTALYWYRQSLGQGLEFLIYFQGNSAPDKSGLPSDRFSAERTGGSVSTLTIQRTQQEDSAVYLCASSQTVPSSLNTEAFFGQGTRLTVV.

This clone was seen only a few times. The CDR3 nucleotides are TGTGCCAGCAGCTCACTAGCGGGGGGCGCAGATACGCAGTATTTT. Amino acid sequence: CASSSLAGGADTQYF. The chain links TRBV7-9 to TRBJ2-3, with 12 bases identical to TRBD2. In germline, CDR1 is SEHNR, CDR2 FQNEAQ (reference sequence). Trimming cost V 4 bases and J 4 bases; bases outside gene matches: 3. CDR3 length equals 15 residues.

The genes are TRBV19 and TRBJ1-5; 9 nucleotides agree with TRBD1. The CDR3 covers 16 residues. Looked up from germline, CDR1 is LNHDA and CDR2 is SQIVND (reference sequence). After removal of 4 bases from V and 4 bases from J, the junction contained 8 bases not matched to a gene. CDR3 sequence reads: CASSTSTGGLNQPQHF. In DNA form, the CDR3 reads TGTGCCAGTAGTACCTCGACAGGGGGTCTGAATCAGCCCCAGCATTTT.

The chain's CDR3 is CASSVGSSYEQYF. As DNA, the CDR3 is TGTGCCAGCAGCGTCGGGAGCTCCTACGAGCAGTACTTC. The chain couples TRBV9 to TRBJ2-7, with D possibly TRBD2 on 6 matching bases. The germline gives CDR1 SGDLS, CDR2 YYNGEE. The V end lost 2 bases, the J end lost 0 bases, and 6 bases lay between the germline ends. The CDR3 loop spans 13 amino acids.

This clone was found a few times. The gene calls are TRBV5-6 and TRBJ2-7, with 8 positions matching TRBD1. The J segment lost 3 bases and the V segment lost 4 bases, leaving 6 bases of the junction unmatched. Germline V gives CDR1 SGHDT, CDR2 YYEEEE. The CDR3 is made up of 14 amino acids. The CDR3 DNA is TGTGCCAGCAGCGACGGACAGGGATTCTACGAGCAGTACTTC. Its protein product is CASSDGQGFYEQYF.

This clone was found a few times. The rearrangement links TRBV18 to TRBJ1-5; 9 bases fit TRBD1. In germline, CDR1 is KGHSH, CDR2 LQKENI. The junction had 4 bases not matched to a gene; V was cut back by 6 bases and J by 1 base. This CDR3 region has 15 residues. CDR3 sequence: CASSPGQGSNQPQHF. CDR3 in DNA: TGTGCCAGCTCGCCGGGACAGGGAAGCAATCAGCCCCAGCATTTT.

This clone was detected only a few times. V gene TRBV5-6 combines with J gene TRBJ2-7; TRBD2 aligns across 11 bases. V shed 3 bases and J 4 bases; nucleotides not matched to a gene: 3. Germline V gene lookup returns CDR1 SGHDT and CDR2 YYEEEE. The CDR3 runs 14 residues. The CDR3 region has the DNA TGTGCCAGCAGCTCCCGACTAGCGGGATACGAGCAGTACTTC. This gives the protein CASSSRLAGYEQYF.

This chain links TRBV2 with TRBJ2-5; 9 bases fit TRBD2. CDR1 and CDR2 from the germline V gene are SNHLY and FYNNEI. The CDR3 runs 14 residues. V was clipped by 4 bases and J by 3 bases; unmatched bases: 3. CDR3 amino acids: CASSGRGGEETQYF. In nucleotides, the CDR3 is TGTGCCAGCAGTGGGCGGGGGGGCGAAGAGACCCAGTACTTC. Full variable domain (missing parts from reference TRBV2 and TRBJ2-5): EPEVTQTPSHQVTQMGQEVILRCVPISNHLYFYWYRQILGQKVEFLVSFYNNEISEKSEIFDDQFSVERPDGSNFTLKIRSTKLEDSAMYFCASSGRGGEETQYFGPGTRLLVL.

This clone was observed a few times. This rearrangement joins TRBV28 to TRBJ1-1, with D perhaps matching TRBD1 (6 bases). The CDR3 spans 12 residues. Germline V lookup: CDR1 MDHEN, CDR2 SYDVKM. Trimming took 4 bases from V and 9 from J, leaving 12 bases between them. The CDR3 is CASSSNRVQAFF. The CDR3 region has the DNA TGTGCCAGCAGTTCAAACAGGGTCCAAGCTTTCTTT.

The chain employs TRBV11-2 and TRBJ1-2, with D tentatively TRBD1 (5 bases). This CDR3 is 16 amino acids long. The V and J ends lost 5 bases and 6 bases respectively, with 22 bases between them. The germline V gene has CDR1 SGHAT and CDR2 FQNNGV. The CDR3 nucleotides are TGTGCCAGCAGCCGTGCTGGCAGGGCCGGTCGAAATGGCTACACCTTC. Translation: CASSRAGRAGRNGYTF.

V and J are TRBV5-1 and TRBJ1-6, with 8 bases lining up with TRBD1. The CDR3 length is 16 residues. Germline CDR1 reads SGHRS; CDR2 reads YFSETQ. Trimming cost V 4 bases and J 9 bases; bases outside gene matches: 12. The CDR3: CASSPDRGRVVSPLHF. For the CDR3, the DNA is TGCGCCAGCAGCCCCGACAGGGGTCGAGTGGTTTCACCCCTCCACTTT.

The chain couples TRBV6-6 to TRBJ1-2; D is perhaps TRBD1 (5 bases). The CDR3 totals 13 residues. Germline CDR1 MNHNY, CDR2 SVGAGI (reference sequence). The germline V and J ends were trimmed by 5 bases and 2 bases, with 9 bases remaining between them. DNA of the CDR3: TGTGCCAGCAGTCGGGACTCGAACTATGGCTACACCTTC. Translating it yields CASSRDSNYGYTF.

CDR3 amino acids: CASSHDGDYGYTF. The CDR3 region has the DNA TGTGCCAGCAGCCACGACGGGGACTATGGCTACACCTTC. This chain links TRBV5-5 with TRBJ1-2; D remains ambiguous. V dropped 4 bases and J dropped 3 bases, with 10 bases sitting between them. Looked up from germline, CDR1 is SGHKS and CDR2 is YYEKEE (reference sequence). The CDR3 has 13 amino acids.

Details on this clone: Because the CDR3's place on the DNA is in doubt, the DNA is left out and the CDR3 is given as listed by TCRdb. The CDR3 here is CSSSFGPGGYGYTF. The rearrangement uses TRBV7-9 and TRBJ1-2. The V gene's germline CDR1 is SEHNR and CDR2 FQNEAQ (reference sequence). Ends included, the CDR3 has 14 residues.

This clone was counted only a few times. This chain links TRBV6-5 with TRBJ2-3; possibly TRBD2 for D (5 bases). The germline V and J ends were trimmed by 2 bases and 1 base, with 10 bases remaining between them. In germline, CDR1 is MNHEY, CDR2 SVGAGI. The CDR3 is made up of 15 amino acids. In DNA, the CDR3 is TGTGCCAGCAGTTACGAGGGAAGCCGCACAGATACGCAGTATTTT. This encodes CASSYEGSRTDTQYF.

This chain connects TRBV5-1 to TRBJ2-1; possibly TRBD2 for D (6 bases). From germline, CDR1 is SGHRS and CDR2 YFSETQ. The CDR3 contains 17 residues. Trimming pared 1 base from V and 1 base from J, leaving 15 bases between. CDR3 DNA sequence: TGCGCCAGCAGCTTGAACGAAGGAGGAGGGTCCTACAATGAGCAGTTCTTC. Protein sequence: CASSLNEGGGSYNEQFF.